A selection of T cell receptor beta chains follows, all from one sample in a study of T cell responses to AZD1222 COVID-19 vaccine. Method: immunoSEQ multiplex PCR; TCRdb's copy keeps in-frame clones and lacks some. The data hold 90,000 to 120,000 clones, with approximately 89% observed a single time. The source material was peripheral blood, sampled on day 0 of MenACWY control vaccination. The receptor set was obtained from an adult in good health. CDR3s include the opening cysteine and the closing phenylalanine or tryptophan. The D gene is left open where the match is weak. Clone size, where shown, is once, few, many, or a class for clones that have expanded.

J: TRBJ1-5; V: TRBV30; D: -; size: -; DNA: TGTGCCTGGAGTGTGGGGCCAGGGAGGATGGGCAATCAGCCCCAGCATTTT; CDR3: CAWSVGPGRMGNQPQHF
J: TRBJ1-4; V: TRBV6-6; D: -; size: -; DNA: TGTGCCAGCCTGTTCGGGGTGGCAACTAATGAAAAACTGTTTTTT; CDR3: CASLFGVATNEKLFF
J: TRBJ1-6; V: TRBV4-3; D: -; size: -; DNA: TGCGCCAGCAGCCAAGATGGGGGCTCCTATAATTCACCCCTCCACTTT; CDR3: CASSQDGGSYNSPLHF
J: TRBJ1-3; V: TRBV2; D: -; size: -; DNA: TGTGCCAGCAGAGGGACGGTTGGAAACACCATATATTTT; CDR3: CASRGTVGNTIYF
J: TRBJ2-1; V: TRBV11-2; D: TRBD2; size: -; DNA: TGTGCCAGCATGGCTAGCGGGGGGGCGGCCTACAATGAGCAGTTCTTC; CDR3: CASMASGGAAYNEQFF
J: TRBJ1-2; V: TRBV6-5; D: -; size: -; DNA: TGTGCCAGCAGTTACTCGGCCGAAAACTATGGCTACACCTTC; CDR3: CASSYSAENYGYTF
J: TRBJ1-4; V: TRBV5-1; D: -; size: -; DNA: TGCGCCAGCAGCTTGAGGGGAGGAGGAGAAAAACTGTTTTTT; CDR3: CASSLRGGGEKLFF
J: TRBJ1-3; V: TRBV6-6; D: -; size: -; DNA: TGTGCCAGCAGTTACCTTGGAACCTCTGGAAACACCATATATTTT; CDR3: CASSYLGTSGNTIYF
J: TRBJ2-7; V: TRBV6-5; D: -; size: -; DNA: TGTGCCAGCAGCGTGCCCAGCTCGAGCTCCTACGAGCAGTACTTC; CDR3: CASSVPSSSSYEQYF
J: TRBJ1-1; V: TRBV3-1/TRBV3-2; D: TRBD1; size: -; DNA: TGTGCCAGCAGCCAACAGGGGGGAGGCACTGAAGCTTTCTTT; CDR3: CASSQQGGGTEAFF
J: TRBJ1-3; V: TRBV30; D: -; size: -; DNA: TGTGCCTGGAGGCGCATCTCTGGAAACACCATATATTTT; CDR3: CAWRRISGNTIYF
J: TRBJ1-1; V: TRBV9; D: -; size: -; DNA: TGTGCCAGCAGCGACGGAACTCGGAACACTGAAGCTTTCTTT; CDR3: CASSDGTRNTEAFF
J: TRBJ1-2; V: TRBV2; D: -; size: -; DNA: TGTGCCAGCAGTGAAGTCGGTGGACGCCTCTATGGCTACACCTTC; CDR3: CASSEVGGRLYGYTF
J: TRBJ2-3; V: TRBV12-3/TRBV12-4; D: TRBD1; size: -; DNA: TGTGCCAGCAGTTCGACAGGGGTAGATACGCAGTATTTT; CDR3: CASSSTGVDTQYF
J: TRBJ2-2; V: TRBV5-1; D: -; size: -; DNA: TGCGCCAGCAGCCAACAGTGGGGGAACACCGGGGAGCTGTTTTTT; CDR3: CASSQQWGNTGELFF
J: TRBJ1-2; V: TRBV28; D: TRBD1; size: -; DNA: TGTGCCAGCAGTTTGACAGGGGCTGGGTATGGCTACACCTTC; CDR3: CASSLTGAGYGYTF
J: TRBJ2-3; V: TRBV7-9; D: -; size: -; DNA: TGTGCCAGCAGCTTAGGTCGGGATGCAACAGATACGCAGTATTTT; CDR3: CASSLGRDATDTQYF
J: TRBJ2-7; V: TRBV5-1; D: -; size: -; DNA: TGCGCCAGCAGCTCCCGGACTCTAGCAGCCTACGAGCAGTACTTC; CDR3: CASSSRTLAAYEQYF
J: TRBJ1-1; V: TRBV9; D: TRBD1; size: -; DNA: TGTGCCAGCAGCCTCCGGACAGGGTGGGGTACTGAAGCTTTCTTT; CDR3: CASSLRTGWGTEAFF
J: TRBJ1-4; V: TRBV4-3; D: -; size: -; DNA: TGCGCCAGCAGCCAAGACTCAGGGACGGTTAATGAAAAACTGTTTTTT; CDR3: CASSQDSGTVNEKLFF
J: TRBJ2-7; V: TRBV4-1; D: TRBD2; size: -; DNA: TGCGCCAGCAGCCAAGAAGAGTCCCCTGCGGGGGAGACCTACGAGCAGTACTTC; CDR3: CASSQEESPAGETYEQYF
J: TRBJ2-5; V: TRBV7-2; D: -; size: -; DNA: TGTGCCAGCACTAGGGGCGGGCCGGGCGAAGAGACCCAGTACTTC; CDR3: CASTRGGPGEETQYF
J: TRBJ2-1; V: TRBV12-5; D: -; size: once; DNA: TGTGCTAGTGGACGAGACTGGCAGGATGAGCAGTTCTTC; CDR3: CASGRDWQDEQFF
J: TRBJ1-2; V: TRBV5-1; D: -; size: -; DNA: TGCGCCAGCAGCTTACAGGCATCTTCCTATGGCTACACCTTC; CDR3: CASSLQASSYGYTF
J: TRBJ1-6; V: TRBV4-3; D: -; size: -; DNA: TGCGCCAGCAATGGGGGAGGGTCACCCCTCCACTTT; CDR3: CASNGGGSPLHF
J: TRBJ1-1; V: TRBV12-3/TRBV12-4; D: -; size: -; DNA: TGTGCCAGCAGTTTATGGGGGAACACTGAAGCTTTCTTT; CDR3: CASSLWGNTEAFF
J: TRBJ2-7; V: TRBV7-9; D: -; size: -; DNA: TGTGCCAGCAGCTTTGGACGTTCCCAGGGGATATACGAGCAGTACTTC; CDR3: CASSFGRSQGIYEQYF
J: TRBJ1-1; V: TRBV11-2; D: TRBD1; size: -; DNA: TGTGCCAGCAGCTTACTGGGACAGGGGGTGGCGAACACTGAAGCTTTCTTT; CDR3: CASSLLGQGVANTEAFF
J: TRBJ1-6; V: TRBV27; D: -; size: -; DNA: TGTGCCAGCAGTTGGGGTCGGAGTTCACCCCTCCACTTT; CDR3: CASSWGRSSPLHF
J: TRBJ2-5; V: TRBV5-1; D: -; size: -; DNA: TGCGCCAGCAGCTCAGGGTCGGGCCAAGAGACCCAGTACTTC; CDR3: CASSSGSGQETQYF
J: TRBJ2-2; V: TRBV5-1; D: -; size: -; DNA: TGCGCCAGCAGCCACCGATGGCCAGGGGGGCCGAACACCGGGGAGCTGTTTTTT; CDR3: CASSHRWPGGPNTGELFF
J: TRBJ1-4; V: TRBV19; D: TRBD1; size: -; DNA: TGTGCCAGTAGTCCCTGGACAGGGGGCGATGAAAAACTGTTTTTT; CDR3: CASSPWTGGDEKLFF
J: TRBJ1-1; V: TRBV9; D: -; size: -; DNA: TGTGCCAGCAGCGTCGCCTCGTACCAACCAGCTTTCTTT; CDR3: CASSVASYQPAFF
J: TRBJ2-7; V: TRBV29-1; D: -; size: -; DNA: TGCAGCGTTGATGGCGACCACCCCAGCGAGCAGTACTTC; CDR3: CSVDGDHPSEQYF
J: TRBJ2-3; V: TRBV3-1/TRBV3-2; D: -; size: -; DNA: TGTGCCAGCAGCCCAGGCGGGGGCACAGATACGCAGTATTTT; CDR3: CASSPGGGTDTQYF
J: TRBJ1-2; V: TRBV7-3; D: TRBD1; size: -; DNA: TGTGCCAGCAGCTTAAGACAGGGGGCGGAGGGCTACACCTTC; CDR3: CASSLRQGAEGYTF
J: TRBJ2-2; V: TRBV6-4; D: -; size: -; DNA: TGTGCCAGCAGTGACGCGTTCACCGGGGAGCTGTTTTTT; CDR3: CASSDAFTGELFF
J: TRBJ2-2; V: TRBV12-5; D: TRBD1; size: -; DNA: TGTGCTAGTGGACTCGGACGGGACAGCGGAAGCGGGGAGCTGTTTTTT; CDR3: CASGLGRDSGSGELFF
J: TRBJ2-3; V: TRBV7-9; D: -; size: -; DNA: TGTGCCAGCAGCTTAGCCGGGACAAAGGACGATACGCAGTATTTT; CDR3: CASSLAGTKDDTQYF
J: TRBJ2-7; V: TRBV29-1; D: -; size: -; DNA: TGCAGCGTTGGTGGCCGGGACGGTACCTACGAGCAGTACTTC; CDR3: CSVGGRDGTYEQYF
J: TRBJ1-2; V: TRBV5-1; D: -; size: -; DNA: TGCGCCAGCAGCATGGGAGGCGGGGCGGACTATGGCTACACCTTC; CDR3: CASSMGGGADYGYTF
J: TRBJ2-5; V: TRBV7-2; D: TRBD2; size: -; DNA: TGTGCCAGCAGCTCACTAGCGGGGGCGGGTGGAGAGACCCAGTACTTC; CDR3: CASSSLAGAGGETQYF
J: TRBJ1-5; V: TRBV25-1; D: -; size: -; DNA: TGTGCCAGCAGTTTACAGGCCTGGCGCAATCAGCCCCAGCATTTT; CDR3: CASSLQAWRNQPQHF
J: TRBJ1-2; V: TRBV27; D: -; size: -; DNA: TGTGCCAGCAGTTTAGGGGCTGGCTGGAACTATGGCTACACCTTC; CDR3: CASSLGAGWNYGYTF
J: TRBJ2-7; V: TRBV6-6; D: TRBD2; size: -; DNA: TGTGCCAGCAGTCGGGCTCCGGGACTAGCGGGCGGAAGCGAGCAGTACTTC; CDR3: CASSRAPGLAGGSEQYF
J: TRBJ1-2; V: TRBV28; D: -; size: -; DNA: TGTGCCAGCAGTTTTGATGACGGCTACACCTTC; CDR3: CASSFDDGYTF
J: TRBJ1-2; V: TRBV5-1; D: TRBD1; size: -; DNA: TGCGCCAGCAGCTTGAGGGACAGGGGAGCTAACTATGGCTACACCTTC; CDR3: CASSLRDRGANYGYTF
J: TRBJ2-5; V: TRBV9; D: -; size: -; DNA: TGTGCCAGCACCCCTTGGGGTGGCTTTCAAGAGACCCAGTACTTC; CDR3: CASTPWGGFQETQYF
J: TRBJ1-2; V: TRBV20-1; D: TRBD1; size: -; DNA: TGCAGTGCTAGTATTCCAGGGGGTTGGGGCTACACCTTC; CDR3: CSASIPGGWGYTF
J: TRBJ2-1; V: TRBV11-2; D: TRBD2; size: few; DNA: TGTGCCAGCGGTACTAGCGGGGTCAACTCCTACAATGAGCAGTTCTTC; CDR3: CASGTSGVNSYNEQFF
J: TRBJ2-1; V: TRBV27; D: -; size: -; DNA: TGTGCCAGCAGTTTAGCCCCCTCGAAAGGTTACAATGAGCAGTTCTTC; CDR3: CASSLAPSKGYNEQFF
J: TRBJ2-7; V: TRBV5-1; D: TRBD2; size: -; DNA: TGCGCCAGCAGCCACAGCGGGGGACCCTCTGACTACGAGCAGTACTTC; CDR3: CASSHSGGPSDYEQYF
J: TRBJ1-5; V: TRBV19; D: -; size: -; DNA: TGTGCCAGTAGTATAGGAGGGATCCGTCAGCCCCAGCATTTT; CDR3: CASSIGGIRQPQHF
J: TRBJ2-1; V: TRBV7-3; D: TRBD1; size: -; DNA: TGTGCCAGCAGGGATCAACAGGGGGCGCATGAGCAGTTCTTC; CDR3: CASRDQQGAHEQFF
J: TRBJ1-3; V: TRBV6-4; D: -; size: once; DNA: TGTGCCTTCCACCCGGAGGGGGCTGGAAACACCATATATTTT; CDR3: CAFHPEGAGNTIYF
J: TRBJ2-5; V: TRBV6-5; D: TRBD1; size: -; DNA: TGTGCCAGTTCACAGGGGTGGTTGGAGACCCAGTACTTC; CDR3: CASSQGWLETQYF
J: TRBJ2-7; V: TRBV5-6; D: -; size: -; DNA: TGTGCCAGCAGCATAGGACAGTTTTACGAGCAGTACTTC; CDR3: CASSIGQFYEQYF
J: TRBJ1-4; V: TRBV7-6; D: -; size: -; DNA: TGTGCCAGCAGCCCTATAGTCGAGGCTAATGAAAAACTGTTTTTT; CDR3: CASSPIVEANEKLFF
J: TRBJ2-1; V: TRBV4-2; D: TRBD2; size: -; DNA: TGTGCCAGCAGCCAAGAGCAGCGGGGGAGCTCCTACAATGAGCAGTTCTTC; CDR3: CASSQEQRGSSYNEQFF
J: TRBJ1-1; V: TRBV10-3; D: -; size: -; DNA: TGTGCCATCAGTGAGATCAGTCAGAAATTT; CDR3: CAISEISQKF